The 27 T cell receptor beta chains below all came from one sample that was sequenced in a study of shared clonotypes between healthy human individuals. The data were produced by immunoSEQ multiplex PCR, yet TCRdb's version contains in-frame clones alone and is incomplete. The repertoire holds some 100,000 clones, with around 68% as singletons. Sequenced sample: memory CD8+ T cells sorted from blood. The subset here: CD45RO+ cells pooled with CCR7-negative TemRA cells. These receptors were collected from a woman in her twenties or thirties in good health.

The V and J genes are TRBV7-8 and TRBJ2-1; possible D gene TRBD1, 6 bases. V lost 0 bases, J lost 2 bases, and 11 bases lay in between. The CDR3 extends over 16 amino acids. CDR1 and CDR2 from the germline V gene are SGHVS and FQNEAQ. CDR3 bases: TGTGCCAGCAGCTTAGCGAGGGGACACGCCTACAATGAGCAGTTCTTC. Translation gives CASSLARGHAYNEQFF.

This chain connects TRBV7-2 to TRBJ1-2, with TRBD1 matching 7 bases. V shed 5 bases, J shed 7 bases, and the junction held 13 bases outside the gene matches. Looked up from germline, CDR1 is SGHTA and CDR2 is FQGNSA. This CDR3 comprises 15 residues. This CDR3 reads CASSPQGDWWFGYTF. The CDR3 DNA is TGTGCCAGCAGCCCGCAGGGGGACTGGTGGTTTGGCTACACCTTC.

This chain links TRBV15 with TRBJ1-2, with D perhaps TRBD1 (6 bases). CDR1 LNHNV and CDR2 YYDKDF come from the germline V gene (reference sequence). V lost 4 bases to trimming and J lost 4 bases, with 13 bases between them. This CDR3 contains 14 residues. This chain's CDR3 is CATSIPDRVYGYTF. CDR3 sequence (DNA): TGTGCCACCAGCATCCCGGACAGAGTCTATGGCTACACCTTC.

The J gene is TRBJ2-7, the V gene TRBV5-1; either TRBD1 or TRBD2 may fit D (6 bases each). From germline, CDR1 is SGHRS and CDR2 YFSETQ. V dropped 7 bases and J dropped 0 bases, with 14 bases sitting between them. The CDR3 spans 14 residues. CDR3 in DNA: TGCGCCAGCGCAAGGGGGGAATACTCCTACGAGCAGTACTTC. The encoded protein is CASARGEYSYEQYF.

The chain links TRBV15 to TRBJ1-2; D remains unclear. The germline V gene encodes CDR1 LNHNV and CDR2 YYDKDF (reference sequence). The CDR3 is 13 residues long. Trimming stripped 0 bases from V and 10 bases from J, with 12 bases between. The CDR3 nucleotides are TGTGCCACCAGCAGAGATCCCTCAAGCCCCTACACCTTC. Encoded protein: CATSRDPSSPYTF.

The chain recombines TRBV6-6 with TRBJ1-1; no clear D gene. The germline gives CDR1 MNHNY, CDR2 SVGAGI (reference sequence). This CDR3 has 13 residues. The V gene lost 6 bases and the J gene lost 1 base, with 9 bases spanning the gap. The CDR3 bases are TGTGCCAGCAGCCTTGCTTGGAACACTGAAGCTTTCTTT. Residues: CASSLAWNTEAFF.

The chain uses TRBV15 and TRBJ2-1, with 9 nucleotides matching TRBD2. V lost 3 bases and J lost 4; bases outside the gene matches: 16. In germline, CDR1 is LNHNV, CDR2 YYDKDF (reference sequence). There are 19 residues in the CDR3. This CDR3 is CATSSSRIPSGRLYNEQFF. The CDR3 region has the DNA TGTGCCACCAGCAGTTCCCGAATACCAAGCGGGAGGCTATACAATGAGCAGTTCTTC.

This chain uses TRBV7-3 with TRBJ1-3; TRBD1 aligns across 8 bases. This CDR3 is 18 amino acids long. Per germline, CDR1 SGHTA and CDR2 FQGTGA. The J segment lost 3 bases and the V segment lost 4 bases, leaving 14 bases of the junction unmatched. CDR3 sequence reads: CASSWATFGQGFGNTIYF. Written as DNA, the CDR3 is TGTGCCAGCAGCTGGGCCACGTTCGGACAGGGATTTGGAAACACCATATATTTT.

The CDR3 reads CASRRQGQDYGYTF. In DNA form, the CDR3 reads TGTGCCAGCAGGCGCCAGGGACAGGACTATGGCTACACCTTC. The genes are TRBV27 and TRBJ1-2; TRBD1 agrees at 8 bases. CDR3 size: 14 residues. Germline trimming cut 6 bases from V and 3 bases from J; bases unmatched to any gene: 6. Germline CDR1 MNHEY, CDR2 SMNVEV (reference sequence).

This chain uses TRBV28 with TRBJ1-2; D is unclear. Germline-derived CDR1 and CDR2 are MDHEN and SYDVKM. Trimming removed 6 bases at V and 2 bases at J, with 13 bases between. The CDR3 sequence is 14 residues long. This chain's CDR3 is CASSPVGANYGYTF. The CDR3 nucleotides are TGTGCCAGCAGCCCGGTGGGAGCCAACTATGGCTACACCTTC.

CDR3 DNA sequence: TGTGCCAGCAGCCCTGGGAGGGTCCTTCGCAATGAGCAGTTCTTC. Protein product: CASSPGRVLRNEQFF. This chain uses TRBV5-5 with TRBJ2-1, with 7 bases lining up with TRBD2. This CDR3 has 15 residues. From germline, CDR1 is SGHKS and CDR2 YYEKEE (reference sequence). The ends lost 4 bases at V and 6 bases at J; junction bases unmatched: 10.

This clone was picked up a small number of times. The CDR3 sequence: CSVGGVSGRELWDEQFF. Written as DNA, the CDR3 is TGCAGCGTTGGAGGGGTTAGCGGGAGGGAGCTTTGGGATGAGCAGTTCTTC. This chain joins TRBV29-1 and TRBJ2-1; 11 nucleotides agree with TRBD2. CDR3 length: 17 amino acids. Germline loops: CDR1 SQVTM, CDR2 ANQGSEA. The V and J ends lost 4 bases and 8 bases, in that order; junction bases with no gene match: 16.

CDR3 nucleotides: TGTGCCAGCAGCCCAGGGGGCGTCCCCACAGATACGCAGTATTTT. Translation gives CASSPGGVPTDTQYF. The chain carries TRBV7-6 and TRBJ2-3; TRBD1 aligns across 8 bases. The germline gives CDR1 SGHVS, CDR2 FNYEAQ. Losses at the gene ends were 5 bases for V and 2 bases for J; bases not matched to a gene: 6. CDR3 size: 15 residues.

The J gene is TRBJ2-1, the V gene TRBV15; 7 bases fit TRBD2. The CDR3 spans 15 residues. J lost 6 bases, V lost 0 bases, and 5 bases had no gene match. CDR1 is LNHNV and CDR2 is YYDKDF in the germline V gene (reference sequence). CDR3 residues: CATSRDSASGNEQFF. The CDR3 bases are TGTGCCACCAGCAGAGATAGTGCTAGCGGCAATGAGCAGTTCTTC.

The chain carries TRBV6-5 and TRBJ1-1, with a tentative D call TRBD1 (5 bases). This CDR3 region has 13 residues. Trimming shortened V by 9 bases and J by 8 bases, and 19 bases separated the two germline ends. CDR1 MNHEY and CDR2 SVGAGI come from the germline V gene. The CDR3 DNA follows: TGTGCCAGTAGAGGGACGCCAGCTTCGGAAGCTTTCTTT. It encodes CASRGTPASEAFF.

This chain uses TRBV25-1 with TRBJ2-7; 10 bases agree with TRBD1. Germline V gene sequence: CDR1 MGHDK, CDR2 SYGVNS. The CDR3 sequence is 13 residues long. V lost 10 bases and J lost 1; bases outside the gene matches: 4. The CDR3: CATTGQGSYEQYF. CDR3 sequence (DNA): TGTGCCACAACGGGACAGGGGTCCTACGAGCAGTACTTC.

V usage is TRBV7-9 and J usage is TRBJ1-2; D may be TRBD1 (5 bases). The CDR3 runs 16 residues. Trimming cost V 1 base and J 4 bases, with 16 bases left between them. Germline values: CDR1 SEHNR, CDR2 FQNEAQ (reference sequence). CDR3 nucleotide sequence: TGTGCCAGCAGCTTAGTCGGGACGCTTCACCTCTATGGCTACACCTTC. Protein product: CASSLVGTLHLYGYTF.

The chain has TRBV11-2 and TRBJ2-5, with 10 positions matching TRBD1. Germline values: CDR1 SGHAT, CDR2 FQNNGV. The V segment lost 5 bases and the J segment 1 base; nucleotides outside the gene matches: 7. This CDR3 has 16 amino acids. The CDR3 DNA is TGTGCCAGCAGCACCCGACAGGGGGCCTCCCAAGAGACCCAGTACTTC. It is translated as CASSTRQGASQETQYF.

The DNA of the CDR3 is TGTGCCAGCAGCCCAACTCGGGGGGGCTACAATGAGCAGTTCTTC. Protein sequence: CASSPTRGGYNEQFF. The chain joins TRBV9 to TRBJ2-1; 8 positions match TRBD2. CDR3 length: 15 amino acids. After removal of 4 bases from V and 3 bases from J, the junction contained 6 bases not matched to a gene. Germline V CDR1 and CDR2: SGDLS, YYNGEE.

This clone was observed once. V is TRBV11-1 and J is TRBJ2-5, with D perhaps matching TRBD2 (7 bases). The CDR3 length is 14 residues. V was trimmed by 1 base and J by 5 bases, leaving 11 bases between them. CDR1 is SGHAT, CDR2 FQDESV, per germline (reference sequence). CDR3: CASSLVGGAETQYF. The CDR3, as DNA: TGTGCCAGCAGCTTAGTAGGGGGGGCCGAGACCCAGTACTTC.

CDR3 loop: CASSSKGDYQETQYF. The CDR3 DNA reads as TGTGCCAGCAGCTCCAAGGGGGATTACCAAGAGACCCAGTACTTC. This rearrangement joins TRBV9 to TRBJ2-5; tentatively, D is TRBD1 (6 bases). Trimming took 4 bases from V and 0 from J, leaving 13 bases between them. The CDR3 loop spans 15 amino acids. Germline V gene lookup returns CDR1 SGDLS and CDR2 YYNGEE.

The chain has TRBV19 and TRBJ2-7; a weak D match, TRBD2 (6 bases). Germline values: CDR1 LNHDA, CDR2 SQIVND (reference sequence). V was clipped by 10 bases and J by 3 bases, with 19 bases between them. CDR3 length: 14 amino acids. The CDR3 nucleotides read TGTGCCACCTCTCCCCCGGGAGAGGTCTACGAGCAGTACTTC. This encodes CATSPPGEVYEQYF.

This clone showed up just a few times. The CDR3 here is CASSQGLAGDEQFF. Here the CDR3 DNA reads TGTGCCAGCAGCCAAGGACTAGCGGGAGATGAGCAGTTCTTC. This chain connects TRBV4-2 to TRBJ2-1; 12 bases align to TRBD2. J lost 8 bases, V lost 1 base, and 0 bases had no gene match. The CDR3 runs to 14 residues. In germline, CDR1 is LGHNA, CDR2 YNFKEQ.

V is TRBV25-1 and J is TRBJ2-2; a possible D gene is TRBD1 (6 bases). This CDR3 region has 16 residues. Germline lookup yields CDR1 MGHDK and CDR2 SYGVNS. V was pared by 2 bases and J by 8 bases, with 18 bases between. The CDR3 here is CASSEVSGQGMGELFF. In DNA, the CDR3 is TGTGCCAGCAGTGAAGTCTCCGGGCAGGGGATGGGGGAGCTGTTTTTT.

The gene calls are TRBV4-1 and TRBJ2-1; 11 nucleotides agree with TRBD2. Germline V gene sequence: CDR1 MGHRA, CDR2 YSYEKL. This CDR3 is 20 amino acids long. V dropped 0 bases and J dropped 3; count of bases not matched to a gene: 13. The CDR3 DNA reads as TGCGCCAGCAGCCAAGATCCACTAGCGGGAGTTTTAGTTATCTACAATGAGCAGTTCTTC. Translated, it gives CASSQDPLAGVLVIYNEQFF.

The chain recombines TRBV10-3 with TRBJ2-7; 9 positions agree with TRBD1. From germline, CDR1 is ENHRY and CDR2 SYGVKD. The trim removed 0 bases at V and 5 bases at J, leaving 8 bases unmatched. The CDR3 contains 16 residues. CDR3 nucleotide sequence: TGTGCCATCAGTGAGTCTATAACAGGGGGCATGAACGAGCAGTACTTC. This translates into CAISESITGGMNEQYF.

The gene calls are TRBV7-4 and TRBJ2-7, with D perhaps matching TRBD2 (5 bases). CDR3 size: 14 residues. V gave up 1 base and J gave up 3 bases, with 10 bases separating them. Germline V gives CDR1 SGHVT, CDR2 SQSDAQ. CDR3 coding DNA: TGTGCCAGCAGCTTAGTTGGTGAGGGCTACGAGCAGTACTTC. Translated: CASSLVGEGYEQYF.